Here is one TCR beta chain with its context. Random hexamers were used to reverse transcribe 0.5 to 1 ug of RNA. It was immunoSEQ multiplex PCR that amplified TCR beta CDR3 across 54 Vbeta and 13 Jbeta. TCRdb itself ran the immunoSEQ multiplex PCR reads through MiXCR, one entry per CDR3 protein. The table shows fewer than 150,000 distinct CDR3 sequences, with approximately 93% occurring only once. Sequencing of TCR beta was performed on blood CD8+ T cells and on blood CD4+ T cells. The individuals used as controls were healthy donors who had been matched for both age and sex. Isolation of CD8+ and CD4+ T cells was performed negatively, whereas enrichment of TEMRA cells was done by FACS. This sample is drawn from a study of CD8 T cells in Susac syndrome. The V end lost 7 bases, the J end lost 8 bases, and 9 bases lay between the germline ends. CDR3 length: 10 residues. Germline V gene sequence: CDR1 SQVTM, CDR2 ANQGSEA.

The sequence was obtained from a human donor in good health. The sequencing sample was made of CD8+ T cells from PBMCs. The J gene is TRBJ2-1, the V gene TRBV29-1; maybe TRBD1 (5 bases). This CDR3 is CSEGFDEQFF. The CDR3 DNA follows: TGCAGCGAGGGGTTCGATGAGCAGTTCTTC.